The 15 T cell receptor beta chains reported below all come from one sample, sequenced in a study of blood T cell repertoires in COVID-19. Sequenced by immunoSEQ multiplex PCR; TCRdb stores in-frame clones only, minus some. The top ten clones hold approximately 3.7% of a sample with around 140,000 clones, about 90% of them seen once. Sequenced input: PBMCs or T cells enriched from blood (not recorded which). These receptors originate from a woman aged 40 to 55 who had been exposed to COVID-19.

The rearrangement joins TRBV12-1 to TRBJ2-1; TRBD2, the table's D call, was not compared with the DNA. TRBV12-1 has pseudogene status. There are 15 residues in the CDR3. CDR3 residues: CASSPSGRTVHEQFF. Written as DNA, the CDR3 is TGTGCCAGCAGCCCTAGCGGGAGGACTGTGCATGAGCAGTTCTTC.

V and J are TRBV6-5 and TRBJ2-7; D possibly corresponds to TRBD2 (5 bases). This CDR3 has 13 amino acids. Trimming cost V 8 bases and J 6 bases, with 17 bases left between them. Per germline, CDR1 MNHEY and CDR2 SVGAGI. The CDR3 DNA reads TGTGCCAGCGGGAAGGACCCCCGGGGCGAGCAGTACTTC. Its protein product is CASGKDPRGEQYF.

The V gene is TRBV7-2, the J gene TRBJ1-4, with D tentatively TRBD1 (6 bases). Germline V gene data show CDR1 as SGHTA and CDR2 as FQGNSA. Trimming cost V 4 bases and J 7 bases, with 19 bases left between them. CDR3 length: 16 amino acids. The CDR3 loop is CASSYIGRQGSEKLFF. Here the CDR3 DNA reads TGTGCCAGCAGCTACATCGGACGGCAGGGGAGTGAAAAACTGTTTTTT. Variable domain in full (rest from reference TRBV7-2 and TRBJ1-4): GAGVSQSPSNKVTEKGKDVELRCDPISGHTALYWYRQSLGQGLEFLIYFQGNSAPDKSGLPSDRFSAERTGGSVSTLTIQRTQQEDSAVYLCASSYIGRQGSEKLFFGSGTQLSVL.

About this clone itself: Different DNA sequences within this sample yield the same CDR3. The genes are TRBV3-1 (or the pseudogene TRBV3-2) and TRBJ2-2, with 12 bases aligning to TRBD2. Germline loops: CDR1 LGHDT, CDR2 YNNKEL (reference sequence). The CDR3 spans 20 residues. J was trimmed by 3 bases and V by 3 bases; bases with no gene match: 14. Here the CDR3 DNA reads TGTGCCAGCAGCCAGCCTTTATCTAGCGGGAGGGCCGGGTACACCGGGGAGCTGTTTTTT. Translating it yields CASSQPLSSGRAGYTGELFF.

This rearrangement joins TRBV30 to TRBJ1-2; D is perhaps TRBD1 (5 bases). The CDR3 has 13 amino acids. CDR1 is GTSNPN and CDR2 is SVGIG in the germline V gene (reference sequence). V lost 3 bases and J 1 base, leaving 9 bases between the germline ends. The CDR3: CAWRGHSNYGYTF. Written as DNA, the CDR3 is TGTGCCTGGAGAGGACACAGTAACTATGGCTACACCTTC.

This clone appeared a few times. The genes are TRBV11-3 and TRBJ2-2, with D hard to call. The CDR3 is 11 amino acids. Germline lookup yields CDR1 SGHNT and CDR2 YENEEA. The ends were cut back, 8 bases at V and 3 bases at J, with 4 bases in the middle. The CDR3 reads CASQDTGELFF. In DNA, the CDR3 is TGTGCCAGCCAGGACACCGGGGAGCTGTTTTTT.

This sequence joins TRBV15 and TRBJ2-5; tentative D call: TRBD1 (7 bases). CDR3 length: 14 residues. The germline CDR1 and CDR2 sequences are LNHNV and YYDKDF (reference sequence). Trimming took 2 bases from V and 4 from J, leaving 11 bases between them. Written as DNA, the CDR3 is TGTGCCACCAGCAGAAACCAGGGGGGAGAGACCCAGTACTTC. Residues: CATSRNQGGETQYF.

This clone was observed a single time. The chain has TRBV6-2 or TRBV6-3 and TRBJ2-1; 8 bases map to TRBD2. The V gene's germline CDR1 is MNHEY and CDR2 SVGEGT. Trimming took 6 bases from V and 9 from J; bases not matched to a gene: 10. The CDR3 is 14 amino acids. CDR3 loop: CASRPSGPRGEQFF. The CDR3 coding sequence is TGTGCCAGCAGACCTAGCGGGCCCCGGGGTGAGCAGTTCTTC.

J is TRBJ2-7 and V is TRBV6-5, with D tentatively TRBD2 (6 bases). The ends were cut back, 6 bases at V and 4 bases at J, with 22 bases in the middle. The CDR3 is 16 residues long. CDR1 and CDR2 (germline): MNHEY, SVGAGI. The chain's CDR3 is CASSYGARAGGYEQYF. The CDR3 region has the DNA TGTGCCAGCAGCTACGGGGCAAGAGCGGGTGGGTACGAGCAGTACTTC.

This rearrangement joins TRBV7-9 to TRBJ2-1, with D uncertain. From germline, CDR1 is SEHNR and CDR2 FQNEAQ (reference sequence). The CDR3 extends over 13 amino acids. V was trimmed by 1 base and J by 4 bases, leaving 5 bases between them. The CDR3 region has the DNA TGTGCCAGCAGCTTAGTATCGTACAATGAGCAGTTCTTC. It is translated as CASSLVSYNEQFF.

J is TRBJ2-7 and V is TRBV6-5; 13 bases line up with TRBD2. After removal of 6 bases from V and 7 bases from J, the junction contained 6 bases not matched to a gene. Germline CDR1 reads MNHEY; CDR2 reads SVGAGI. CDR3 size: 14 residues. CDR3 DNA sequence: TGTGCCAGCAGAGGGACTAGCGGGATGGGTGAGCAGTACTTC. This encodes CASRGTSGMGEQYF.

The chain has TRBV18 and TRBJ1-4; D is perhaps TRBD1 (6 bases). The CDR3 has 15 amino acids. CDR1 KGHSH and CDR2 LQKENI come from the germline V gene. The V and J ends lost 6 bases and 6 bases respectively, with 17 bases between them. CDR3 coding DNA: TGTGCCAGCTCTCCCTCCGGGACAACAGATGAAAAACTGTTTTTT. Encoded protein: CASSPSGTTDEKLFF.

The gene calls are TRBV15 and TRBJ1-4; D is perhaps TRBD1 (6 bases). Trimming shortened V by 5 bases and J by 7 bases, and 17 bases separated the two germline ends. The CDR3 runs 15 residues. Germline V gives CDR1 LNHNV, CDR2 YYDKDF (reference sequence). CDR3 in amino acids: CATSGTAGAIEKLFF. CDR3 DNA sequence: TGTGCCACCAGCGGTACCGCGGGGGCTATTGAAAAACTGTTTTTT.

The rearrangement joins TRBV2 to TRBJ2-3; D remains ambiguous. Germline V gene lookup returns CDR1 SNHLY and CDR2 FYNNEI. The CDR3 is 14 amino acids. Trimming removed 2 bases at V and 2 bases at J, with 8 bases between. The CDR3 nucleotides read TGTGCCAGCAGTGAATGGCAGTCCACAGATACGCAGTATTTT. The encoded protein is CASSEWQSTDTQYF.

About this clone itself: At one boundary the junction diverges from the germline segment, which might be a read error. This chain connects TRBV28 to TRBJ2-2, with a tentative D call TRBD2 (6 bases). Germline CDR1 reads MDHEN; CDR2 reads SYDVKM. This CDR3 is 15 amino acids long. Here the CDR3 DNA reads TGTGCCAGCAGTTTGAGGCTAGCGAAGACCGGGGAGCTGTTTTTT. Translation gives CASSLRLAKTGELFF.